Shown below are 18 T cell receptor beta chains from a single sample sequenced in a study of T cells in Graves' hyperthyroidism and ophthalmopathy. Amplified TCR beta CDR3 regions derived from RNA transcripts. In the first-round RT-PCR of the TCR CDR3, the HTBI primer set was used. TCRdb reprocessed the multiplex PCR reads via MiXCR and lists one record per CDR3 protein. This sample has about 270,000 distinct CDR3 sequences; 20% to 25% occur once, and the top ten carry about 60%. Source material: blood. All receptors derive from a man between 25 and 39 years old with Graves' ophthalmopathy.

A few counts support this clonotype. The chain has TRBV10-3 and TRBJ2-1; 8 positions match TRBD1. Germline CDR1 reads ENHRY; CDR2 reads SYGVKD. J lost 7 bases, V lost 4 bases, and 6 bases had no gene match. This CDR3 contains 14 residues. The CDR3 DNA sequence: TGTGCCATCAGTGCAGGGGGCGATATAAATGAGCAGTTCTTC. Translating it yields CAISAGGDINEQFF.

The J gene is TRBJ2-1, the V gene TRBV6-1, with D maybe TRBD2 (6 bases). The V gene lost 3 bases and the J gene lost 6 bases, with 15 bases spanning the gap. Germline V gene lookup returns CDR1 MNHNS and CDR2 SASEGT. The CDR3 spans 15 residues. The CDR3, as DNA: TGTGCCAGCAGTGACTTCCCGGGAGCGGTCAATGAGCAGTTCTTC. The encoded protein is CASSDFPGAVNEQFF.

This clonotype appeared many times. The V gene is TRBV3-1, the J gene TRBJ1-1; D is undetermined. The V end lost 3 bases, the J end lost 2 bases, and 4 bases lay between the germline ends. The germline gives CDR1 LGHDT, CDR2 YNNKEL (reference sequence). The CDR3 contains 12 residues. The DNA of the CDR3 is TGTGCCAGCAGCCACCCTAACACTGAAGCTTTCTTT. Residues: CASSHPNTEAFF.

As to this clonotype: This may stem from a read error, because a much larger clone lies one nucleotide away. The chain combines TRBV18 with TRBJ2-7, with D tentatively TRBD1 (6 bases). The length of the CDR3 is 15 residues. The germline gives CDR1 KGHSH, CDR2 LQKENI. DNA of the CDR3: TGTGCCAGCTCACCTGGACAGCCTCCCGCCTACGAGCTGTACTTC. Its protein is CASSPGQPPAYELYF.

This clonotype has more than one count but fewer than ten. The junction does not match germline at one end; this may be a read error. This sequence joins TRBV7-7 and TRBJ2-5, with TRBD2 matching 11 bases. Germline CDR1 and CDR2: SSHAT and FNYEAQ (reference sequence). This CDR3 has 19 residues. The DNA of the CDR3 is TGTGCTAGCAGCCCGACCTGGTTGGCTAGCGGGAGGTTCGGGGAGACCCAGTACTTC. This gives the protein CASSPTWLASGRFGETQYF.

The chain uses TRBV27 and TRBJ1-1; a possible D gene is TRBD1 (5 bases). The CDR3 has 14 amino acids. Between the trimmed V and J ends, which lost 2 bases and 1 base, there was a span of 8 bases. CDR1 and CDR2 (germline): MNHEY, SMNVEV (reference sequence). For the CDR3, the DNA is TGTGCCAGCAGTTTAGAGGGGACGAACACTGAAGCTTTCTTT. This translates into CASSLEGTNTEAFF.

This clonotype came up once. The rearrangement links TRBV7-3 to TRBJ2-6; tentatively, D is TRBD1 (5 bases). V lost 1 base and J 1 base, leaving 8 bases between the germline ends. The CDR3 is 16 amino acids. Germline-derived CDR1 and CDR2 are SGHTA and FQGTGA. The CDR3 region is CASSLRAGSGANVLTF. In nucleotides, the CDR3 is TGTGCCAGCAGCTTAAGGGCAGGGTCTGGGGCCAACGTCCTGACTTTC.

The V gene is TRBV12-5, the J gene TRBJ2-1; D uncertain. The CDR3 covers 12 residues. Germline CDR1 reads LGHNT; CDR2 reads FRNRAP. V was trimmed by 0 bases and J by 9 bases, leaving 6 bases between them. For the CDR3, the DNA is TGTGCTAGTGGTTTGGTACGTTCTGAGCAGTTCTTC. This translates into CASGLVRSEQFF.

This clonotype has a single count. The gene calls are TRBV27 and TRBJ2-1; 12 nucleotides line up with TRBD2. Germline CDR1 reads MNHEY; CDR2 reads SMNVEV (reference sequence). The CDR3 loop spans 22 amino acids. V lost 2 bases, J lost 3 bases, and 20 bases stayed unmatched. The CDR3 DNA is TGTGCCAGCAGTTTAGGGCGTCTGGGAGGGATAGGACTAGCGGGATACTACAATGAGCAGTTCTTC. Translation: CASSLGRLGGIGLAGYYNEQFF.

The chain couples TRBV7-3 to TRBJ2-5, with D perhaps matching TRBD2 (7 bases). V shed 4 bases and J shed 5 bases, with 11 bases lying between them. The CDR3 spans 13 residues. Germline CDR1 and CDR2: SGHTA and FQGTGA. The CDR3 DNA follows: TGTGCCAGCAGCTCCAGGGGAGGGGAGACCCAGTACTTC. This sequence encodes CASSSRGGETQYF.

This clonotype appeared many times. This chain's CDR3 is CASSGGTSGSGETQYF. The CDR3, as DNA: TGTGCCAGCAGCGGCGGGACTAGCGGGAGCGGGGAGACCCAGTACTTC. This sequence joins TRBV3-1 and TRBJ2-5, with 14 positions matching TRBD2. Losses at the gene ends were 5 bases for V and 5 bases for J; bases not matched to a gene: 7. CDR3 size: 16 residues. Looked up from germline, CDR1 is LGHDT and CDR2 is YNNKEL (reference sequence).

V usage is TRBV9 and J usage is TRBJ2-1; 9 bases agree with TRBD2. V lost 0 bases, J lost 2 bases, and 3 bases stayed unmatched. Germline loops: CDR1 SGDLS, CDR2 YYNGEE. CDR3 length equals 16 residues. The CDR3 DNA sequence: TGTGCCAGCAGCGTAGTCCTAGCGGGGCCCTACAATGAGCAGTTCTTC. Its protein is CASSVVLAGPYNEQFF.

This chain connects TRBV5-5 to TRBJ1-1; D might be TRBD1 (5 bases). The germline V and J ends were trimmed by 4 bases and 0 bases, with 16 bases remaining between them. CDR1 is SGHKS, CDR2 YYEKEE, per germline (reference sequence). The CDR3 extends over 16 amino acids. CDR3 sequence (DNA): TGTGCCAGCAGCCGACAGAAAAGACTAATGAACACTGAAGCTTTCTTT. It codes for CASSRQKRLMNTEAFF.

The rearrangement links TRBV4-1 to TRBJ2-7; 7 bases are a match to TRBD2. J lost 7 bases, V lost 4 bases, and 10 bases had no gene match. The CDR3 extends over 14 amino acids. The V gene's germline CDR1 is MGHRA and CDR2 YSYEKL. DNA of the CDR3: TGCGCCAGCAGCCTTGAGGCGGGAGTAATAGAGCAGTACTTC. It specifies CASSLEAGVIEQYF.

This rearrangement joins TRBV20-1 to TRBJ1-3; D perhaps matches TRBD1 (6 bases). The CDR3 covers 13 residues. V lost 3 bases to trimming and J lost 4 bases, with 10 bases between them. Germline values: CDR1 DFQATT, CDR2 SNEGSKA (reference sequence). The CDR3 region is CSASEGGGNTIYF. The DNA of the CDR3 is TGCAGTGCTAGTGAGGGGGGCGGAAACACCATATATTTT.

This clonotype was seen at least ten times. The chain employs TRBV15 and TRBJ2-5; D possibly corresponds to TRBD2 (5 bases). Between the trimmed V and J ends, which lost 0 bases and 2 bases, there was a span of 7 bases. The length of the CDR3 is 14 residues. Germline lookup yields CDR1 LNHNV and CDR2 YYDKDF (reference sequence). CDR3 region: CATSRDGGQETQYF. The CDR3 nucleotides are TGTGCCACCAGCAGAGATGGCGGGCAAGAGACCCAGTACTTC.

The CDR3 region is CASSFSSTPGETQYF. CDR3 nucleotides: TGTGCCAGCAGCTTTAGTTCCACCCCGGGGGAGACCCAGTACTTC. The chain has TRBV7-3 and TRBJ2-5, with D maybe TRBD2 (5 bases). Looked up from germline, CDR1 is SGHTA and CDR2 is FQGTGA. CDR3 length: 15 amino acids. Trimming pared 3 bases from V and 5 bases from J, leaving 16 bases between.

This chain joins TRBV28 and TRBJ1-5; D perhaps matches TRBD1 (6 bases). There are 15 residues in the CDR3. V gave up 4 bases and J gave up 0 bases, with 10 bases separating them. The germline V gene encodes CDR1 MDHEN and CDR2 SYDVKM. In DNA, the CDR3 is TGTGCCAGCAGTTGGGGGCAATATAGCAATCAGCCCCAGCATTTT. Translation: CASSWGQYSNQPQHF.